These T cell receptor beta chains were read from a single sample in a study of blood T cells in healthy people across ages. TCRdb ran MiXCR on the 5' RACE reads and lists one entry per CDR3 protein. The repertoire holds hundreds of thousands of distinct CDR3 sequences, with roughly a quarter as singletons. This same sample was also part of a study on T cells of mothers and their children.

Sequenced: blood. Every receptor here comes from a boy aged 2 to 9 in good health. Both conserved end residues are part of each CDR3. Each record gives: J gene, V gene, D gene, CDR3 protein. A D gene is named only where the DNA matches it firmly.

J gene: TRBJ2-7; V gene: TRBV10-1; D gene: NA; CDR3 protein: CASSVVHF
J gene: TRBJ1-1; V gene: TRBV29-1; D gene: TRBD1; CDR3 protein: CSVRTGGGGTEAFF
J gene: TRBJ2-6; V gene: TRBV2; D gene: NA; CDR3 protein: CASSGGGSGANVLTF
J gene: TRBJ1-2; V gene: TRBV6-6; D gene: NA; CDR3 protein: CASSLSSGYSSGYTF
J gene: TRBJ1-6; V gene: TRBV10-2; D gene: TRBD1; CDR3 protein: CASSQDRRFTPLHF
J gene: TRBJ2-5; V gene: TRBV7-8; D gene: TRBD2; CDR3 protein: CASSRQSSGGTETQYF
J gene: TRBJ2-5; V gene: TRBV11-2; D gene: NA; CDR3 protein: CASSQSGLQETQYF
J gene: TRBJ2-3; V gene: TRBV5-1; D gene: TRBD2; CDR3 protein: CASSLATSGTDTQYF
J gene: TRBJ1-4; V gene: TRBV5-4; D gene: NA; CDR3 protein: CASSLGAGSRNEKLFF
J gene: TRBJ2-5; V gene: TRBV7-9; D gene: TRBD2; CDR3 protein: CASRRTSGMSETQYF
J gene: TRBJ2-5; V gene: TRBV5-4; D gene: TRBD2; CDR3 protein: CASSLVIETSGRAWQETQYF
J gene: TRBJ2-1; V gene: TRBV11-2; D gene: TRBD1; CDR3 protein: CASSLGTGALNEQFF
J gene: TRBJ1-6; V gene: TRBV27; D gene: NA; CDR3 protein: CASSLSRTAYNSPLHF
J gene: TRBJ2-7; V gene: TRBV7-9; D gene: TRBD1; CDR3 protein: CASSSDRETSYEQYF
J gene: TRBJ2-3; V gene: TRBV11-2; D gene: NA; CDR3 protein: CASSYLGGSTDTQYF
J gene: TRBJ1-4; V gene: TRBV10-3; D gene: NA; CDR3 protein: CAIRRAGNEKLFF
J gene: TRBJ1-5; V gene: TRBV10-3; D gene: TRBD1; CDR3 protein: CATRQGPNQPQHF
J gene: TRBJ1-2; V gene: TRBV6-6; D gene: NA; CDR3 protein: CASSYSKAGGGYTF
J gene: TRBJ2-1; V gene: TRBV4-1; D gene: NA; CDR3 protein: CASQGRGGLSYNEQFF
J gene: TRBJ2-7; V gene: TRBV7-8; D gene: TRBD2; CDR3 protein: CASRPERGNSYEQYF
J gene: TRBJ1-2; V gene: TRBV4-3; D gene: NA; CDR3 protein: CASSQDHGAVYGYTF
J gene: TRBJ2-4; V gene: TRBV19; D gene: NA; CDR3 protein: CASSIGGLAKNIQYF
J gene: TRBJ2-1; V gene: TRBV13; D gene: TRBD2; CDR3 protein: CASSLSPGGVRNEQFF
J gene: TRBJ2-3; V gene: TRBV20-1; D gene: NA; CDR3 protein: CSARDRRRADTQYF